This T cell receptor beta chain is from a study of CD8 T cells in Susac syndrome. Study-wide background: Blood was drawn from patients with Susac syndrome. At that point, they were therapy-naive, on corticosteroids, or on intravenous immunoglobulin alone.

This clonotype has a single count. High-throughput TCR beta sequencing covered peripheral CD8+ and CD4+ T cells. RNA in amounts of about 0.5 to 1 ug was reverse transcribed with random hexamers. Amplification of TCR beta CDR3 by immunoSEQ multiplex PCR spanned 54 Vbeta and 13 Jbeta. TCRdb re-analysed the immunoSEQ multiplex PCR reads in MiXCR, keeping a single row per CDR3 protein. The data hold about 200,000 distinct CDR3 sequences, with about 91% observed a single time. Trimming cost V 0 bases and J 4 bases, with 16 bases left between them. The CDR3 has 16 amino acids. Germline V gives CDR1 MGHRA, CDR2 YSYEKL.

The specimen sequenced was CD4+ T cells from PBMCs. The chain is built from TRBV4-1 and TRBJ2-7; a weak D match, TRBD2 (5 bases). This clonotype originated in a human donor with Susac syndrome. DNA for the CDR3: TGCGCCAGCAGCCAAGATCGAACCCTACGAGGGTACGAGCAGTACTTC. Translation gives CASSQDRTLRGYEQYF.